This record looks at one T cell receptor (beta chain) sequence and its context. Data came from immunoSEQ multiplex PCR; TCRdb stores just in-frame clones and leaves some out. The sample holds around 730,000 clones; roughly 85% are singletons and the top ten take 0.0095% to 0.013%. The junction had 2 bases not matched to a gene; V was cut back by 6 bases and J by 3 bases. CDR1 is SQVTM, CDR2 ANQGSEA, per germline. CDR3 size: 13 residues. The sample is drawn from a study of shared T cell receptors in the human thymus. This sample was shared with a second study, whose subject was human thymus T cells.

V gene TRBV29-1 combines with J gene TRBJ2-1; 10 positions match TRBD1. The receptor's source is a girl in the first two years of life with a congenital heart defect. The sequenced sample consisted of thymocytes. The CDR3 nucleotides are TGCAGCGTGAGGACAGGGGGCTACAATGAGCAGTTCTTC. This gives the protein CSVRTGGYNEQFF.